Listed below are T cell receptor beta chains from one sample, sequenced in a study of early T cells in non-severe SARS-CoV-2 infection. TCRdb processed the 5' RACE reads anew with MiXCR; each CDR3 protein has one entry. The table lists about 69,000 distinct CDR3 sequences, roughly 4.9% of them singletons, with 3.5% to 4% in the top ten. The input for sequencing was whole blood, taken at baseline. The source is an adult who was a healthcare worker with PCR-confirmed SARS-CoV-2 infection or an uninfected control (not recorded which). The donor label of this sample is uncertain. Each CDR3 is given with its conserved first and last residue. A D gene is named only where the DNA matches it firmly. Part of the rows lack a size; the others show once, few, many or a class for expanded clones.

D | J | V | size | CDR3 | DNA
TRBD1 | TRBJ2-1 | TRBV7-9 | many | CASSLGQGSNEQFF | TGTGCCAGCAGCTTAGGACAGGGAAGCAATGAGCAGTTCTTC
NA | TRBJ2-7 | TRBV7-2 | many | CASSLEGGASSYEQYF | TGTGCCAGCAGCTTAGAAGGAGGGGCTTCATCCTACGAGCAGTACTTC
TRBD1 | TRBJ2-7 | TRBV7-2 | NA | CASSLTRDRGSYEQYF | TGTGCCAGCAGCTTAACTCGGGACAGGGGATCCTACGAGCAGTACTTC
NA | TRBJ2-7 | TRBV27 | NA | CASSYTGISEQYF | TGTGCCAGCAGTTATACAGGGATCTCCGAGCAGTACTTC
NA | TRBJ2-2 | TRBV11-2 | NA | CASSLDWIPGELFF | TGTGCCAGCAGCTTAGATTGGATCCCCGGGGAGCTGTTTTTT
NA | TRBJ2-2 | TRBV27 | few | CASSATRDTGELFF | TGTGCCAGCAGTGCCACTAGGGACACCGGGGAGCTGTTTTTT
NA | TRBJ2-1 | TRBV13 | few | CASGVSSYNEQFF | TGTGCCAGCGGGGTGAGCTCCTACAATGAGCAGTTCTTC
NA | TRBJ2-5 | TRBV6-5 | NA | CASSRGRETQYF | TGTGCCAGCAGTCGCGGGCGGGAGACCCAGTACTTC
NA | TRBJ2-1 | TRBV7-2 | many | CASSLRQGGYNEQFF | TGTGCCAGCAGCCTTAGACAGGGAGGGTACAATGAGCAGTTCTTC
NA | TRBJ1-1 | TRBV18 | many | CASSPGPADTEAFF | TGTGCCAGCTCACCAGGACCGGCGGACACTGAAGCTTTCTTT
NA | TRBJ1-6 | TRBV7-6 | many | CASSLNRASPLHF | TGTGCCAGCAGCTTGAACAGGGCCTCACCCCTCCACTTT
TRBD1 | TRBJ2-7 | TRBV5-1 | few | CASSLEAGGSYEQYF | TGCGCCAGCAGCTTGGAGGCAGGGGGCAGCTACGAGCAGTACTTC
NA | TRBJ2-3 | TRBV10-3 | NA | CAIKRGPDTDTQYF | TGTGCCATCAAACGGGGACCTGACACAGATACGCAGTATTTT
TRBD1 | TRBJ1-4 | TRBV6-5 | few | CASSWTGDYEKLFF | TGTGCCAGCAGTTGGACAGGGGATTATGAAAAACTGTTTTTT
TRBD1 | TRBJ1-2 | TRBV6-2/TRBV6-3 | NA | CASSHTGDYGYTF | TGTGCCAGCAGCCACACAGGGGACTATGGCTACACCTTC
NA | TRBJ2-7 | TRBV20-1 | many | CSAIEGGQYEQYF | TGCAGTGCCATAGAGGGGGGGCAGTACGAGCAGTACTTC
NA | TRBJ1-2 | TRBV5-4 | few | CASSLAHRNDGYTF | TGTGCCAGCAGCTTGGCCCATAGGAATGATGGCTACACCTTC
NA | TRBJ1-4 | TRBV20-1 | many | CSASLNEKLFF | TGCAGTGCTAGCCTCAATGAAAAACTGTTTTTT
TRBD2 | TRBJ2-1 | TRBV20-1 | many | CSALNLAGKAKNEQFF | TGCAGTGCTTTGAACTTAGCGGGGAAAGCTAAGAATGAGCAGTTCTTC
NA | TRBJ1-3 | TRBV7-6 | many | CASSTGLRASGNTIYF | TGTGCCAGCAGCACGGGACTCCGAGCCTCTGGAAACACCATATATTTT
NA | TRBJ1-2 | TRBV3-1 | NA | CASSHLLYGYTF | TGTGCCAGCAGCCACCTACTCTATGGCTACACCTTC
TRBD1 | TRBJ2-7 | TRBV4-2 | NA | CASSQDKRQGPYEQYF | TGTGCCAGCAGCCAAGATAAGAGACAGGGCCCCTACGAGCAGTACTTC
TRBD1 | TRBJ2-7 | TRBV10-3 | NA | CAISESGGAFHEQYF | TGTGCCATCAGTGAGTCAGGGGGCGCGTTCCACGAGCAGTACTTC
NA | TRBJ2-7 | TRBV4-1 | NA | CASSQVVSYEQYF | TGCGCCAGCAGCCAAGTCGTCTCCTACGAGCAGTACTTC
TRBD2 | TRBJ2-3 | TRBV27 | many | CASSSHRGGRADTQYF | TGTGCCAGCAGTTCTCACCGGGGGGGCCGGGCAGATACGCAGTATTTT
TRBD1 | TRBJ1-5 | TRBV11-2 | many | CASSFGQGANQPQHF | TGTGCCAGCAGCTTTGGACAGGGGGCGAATCAGCCCCAGCATTTT
NA | TRBJ1-2 | TRBV2 | few | CASSAPGRGNYGYTF | TGTGCCAGCAGTGCCCCAGGGAGGGGTAACTATGGCTACACCTTC
TRBD2 | TRBJ2-1 | TRBV24-1 | few | CATSQGLARNEQFF | TGTGCCACCAGTCAGGGACTAGCGAGGAATGAGCAGTTCTTC
NA | TRBJ2-3 | TRBV5-6 | many | CASSLRDTQYF | TGTGCCAGCAGCTTAAGAGATACGCAGTATTTT
TRBD1 | TRBJ2-7 | TRBV11-2 | many | CASSSGQGAVEQYF | TGTGCCAGCAGCTCCGGACAGGGGGCAGTCGAGCAGTACTTC
NA | TRBJ1-1 | TRBV13 | NA | CASSLKAGTLMNTEAFF | TGTGCCAGCAGTCTAAAGGCCGGCACCCTAATGAACACTGAAGCTTTCTTT
TRBD1 | TRBJ2-2 | TRBV6-1 | many | CASSEGQIRTGGRTGELFF | TGTGCCAGCAGTGAAGGTCAAATTAGGACAGGGGGCAGGACCGGGGAGCTGTTTTTT
TRBD1 | TRBJ1-1 | TRBV12-3/TRBV12-4 | NA | CASSLAGQGRVNTEAFF | TGTGCCAGCAGTTTAGCAGGACAGGGAAGGGTAAATACTGAAGCTTTCTTT
TRBD2 | TRBJ2-1 | TRBV7-7 | many | CASSRQGLALDEQFF | TGTGCTAGCAGCCGCCAGGGACTAGCGCTTGATGAGCAGTTCTTC
NA | TRBJ2-5 | TRBV11-2 | many | CASTRREETQYF | TGTGCCAGCACCCGACGGGAAGAGACCCAGTACTTC
NA | TRBJ2-7 | TRBV20-1 | NA | CSASSDDLTYEQYF | TGCAGTGCTAGTAGTGACGACCTGACCTACGAGCAGTACTTC
NA | TRBJ1-4 | TRBV30 | few | CAWSALAATNEKLFF | TGTGCCTGGAGTGCCCTGGCTGCAACTAATGAAAAACTGTTTTTT
NA | TRBJ1-5 | TRBV29-1 | many | CSVECDRTSFQPQHF | TGCAGCGTTGAATGCGACAGGACCTCCTTCCAGCCCCAGCATTTT
TRBD2 | TRBJ2-1 | TRBV19 | many | CASSSSGGAREQFF | TGTGCCAGTAGTTCTAGCGGGGGGGCTAGGGAGCAGTTCTTC
NA | TRBJ1-1 | TRBV6-2/TRBV6-3 | NA | CASSYSGSPNTEAFF | TGTGCCAGCAGTTACTCGGGCAGCCCGAACACTGAAGCTTTCTTT
NA | TRBJ2-5 | TRBV11-2 | few | CASSSLTDLTETQYF | TGTGCCAGCAGCTCCCTCACCGACCTTACCGAGACCCAGTACTTC
NA | TRBJ2-5 | TRBV12-3/TRBV12-4 | few | CASSFTALGETQYF | TGTGCCAGCAGTTTCACAGCGCTGGGGGAGACCCAGTACTTC
NA | TRBJ1-2 | TRBV28 | many | CASRAQGGYTF | TGTGCCAGCAGAGCACAGGGTGGCTACACCTTC
NA | TRBJ1-1 | TRBV7-8 | NA | CASSSRPRGVYGTEAFF | TGTGCCAGCAGCTCCAGGCCAAGGGGCGTATATGGCACTGAAGCTTTCTTT
TRBD1 | TRBJ1-6 | TRBV7-2 | NA | CASSLRDRVNSPLHF | TGTGCCAGCAGCTTAAGGGACAGGGTTAATTCACCCCTCCACTTT
TRBD1 | TRBJ2-1 | TRBV7-9 | once | CASSFPSGTGYNEQFF | TGTGCCAGCAGCTTCCCTTCCGGGACAGGGTATAATGAGCAGTTCTTC
NA | TRBJ2-2 | TRBV4-1 | few | CASSPRRELNTGELFF | TGCGCCAGCAGCCCCCGGAGGGAGCTAAACACCGGGGAGCTGTTTTTT
NA | TRBJ2-5 | TRBV12-3/TRBV12-4 | NA | CASSLGSLQETQYF | TGTGCCAGCAGTTTGGGTAGCCTCCAAGAGACCCAGTACTTC
TRBD1 | TRBJ1-4 | TRBV10-3 | few | CAISEFPGQLTTNEKLFF | TGTGCCATCAGTGAGTTTCCGGGACAGTTAACAACTAATGAAAAACTGTTTTTT
TRBD1 | TRBJ1-2 | TRBV10-3 | NA | CAISETGVGYTF | TGTGCCATCAGTGAGACAGGGGTTGGCTACACCTTC
NA | TRBJ2-2 | TRBV6-2/TRBV6-3 | many | CASARPDWVLFF | TGTGCCAGCGCCCGGCCAGATTGGGTGCTGTTTTTT
TRBD1 | TRBJ1-5 | TRBV7-2 | many | CASSVNRGNQPQHF | TGTGCCAGCAGCGTAAACAGGGGAAATCAGCCCCAGCATTTT
TRBD2 | TRBJ2-1 | TRBV7-3 | NA | CASSHNSGGNNEQFF | TGTGCCAGCAGCCACAATAGCGGGGGTAACAATGAGCAGTTCTTC
NA | TRBJ2-4 | TRBV30 | few | CAWSPVQGSANIQYF | TGTGCCTGGAGTCCAGTGCAGGGGTCCGCAAACATTCAGTACTTC
NA | TRBJ2-1 | TRBV28 | few | CASKTGGPHNEQFF | TGTGCCAGCAAGACAGGAGGGCCCCACAATGAGCAGTTCTTC
NA | TRBJ1-6 | TRBV7-9 | NA | CASSPLTGLYNSPLHF | TGTGCCAGCAGCCCCCTGACAGGCTTATATAATTCACCCCTCCACTTT
NA | TRBJ1-2 | TRBV11-2 | NA | CASSFGTSATGYGYTF | TGTGCCAGCAGCTTCGGGACGTCAGCTACGGGGTATGGCTACACCTTC
NA | TRBJ1-6 | TRBV7-3 | few | CASSRDNGGSPLHF | TGTGCCAGCAGTCGGGACAACGGCGGGTCACCCCTCCACTTT